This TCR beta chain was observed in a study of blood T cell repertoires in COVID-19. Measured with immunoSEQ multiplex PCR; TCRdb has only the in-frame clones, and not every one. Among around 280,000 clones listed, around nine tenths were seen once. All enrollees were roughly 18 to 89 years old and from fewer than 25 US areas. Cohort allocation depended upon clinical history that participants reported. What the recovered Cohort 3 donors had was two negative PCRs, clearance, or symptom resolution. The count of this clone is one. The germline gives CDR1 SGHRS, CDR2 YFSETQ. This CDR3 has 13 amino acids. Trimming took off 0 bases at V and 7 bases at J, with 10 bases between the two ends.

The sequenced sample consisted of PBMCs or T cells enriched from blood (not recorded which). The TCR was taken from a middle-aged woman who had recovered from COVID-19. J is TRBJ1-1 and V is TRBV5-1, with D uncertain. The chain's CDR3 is CASSLVVGSEAFF. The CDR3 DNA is TGCGCCAGCAGCTTGGTTGTCGGTAGTGAAGCTTTCTTT.